A single sample gave rise to the 27 T cell receptor beta chains below, sequenced in a study of regulatory T cells in long-lasting Graves disease. Time point described: newly diagnosed GD, antithyroid drugs for less than 3 months. Extracted RNA from PBMCs served as the source of the TCR library. The TCR beta library used iRepertoire HTBI primers with Arm-PCR amplification of CDR3. TCRdb passed the multiplex PCR reads through MiXCR, listing each CDR3 protein once. The sample carries over 400,000 distinct CDR3 sequences, approximately 15% recorded once. These sequences were also reported in another study, on T cells in Graves' hyperthyroidism and ophthalmopathy.

Sequenced material: peripheral blood mononuclear cells (PBMCs), taken at new diagnosis, from a patient treated with antithyroid drugs. The receptors originated from a woman in her forties or fifties with Graves disease.

This clonotype was counted between two and nine times. The chain employs TRBV24-1 and TRBJ2-7, with D possibly matching TRBD1 (5 bases). The V end lost 2 bases, the J end lost 0 bases, and 10 bases lay between the germline ends. This CDR3 is built from 15 residues. Germline V CDR1 and CDR2: KGHDR, SFDVKD. This CDR3 is CATSDSTVYSYEQYF. DNA for the CDR3: TGTGCCACCAGTGATTCGACAGTCTACTCCTACGAGCAGTACTTC.

This clonotype showed up many times. This chain uses TRBV12-3 or TRBV12-4 with TRBJ2-1; 8 nucleotides align to TRBD2. Losses at the gene ends were 9 bases for V and 1 base for J; bases not matched to a gene: 11. This CDR3 region has 16 residues. For the CDR3, the DNA is TGTGCCAGTGGCAAAGTTAGCGGGGAGTCCTACAATGAGCAGTTCTTC. Its protein is CASGKVSGESYNEQFF.

The rearrangement links TRBV9 to TRBJ2-2; 12 bases map to TRBD2. CDR1 is SGDLS, CDR2 YYNGEE, per germline. The length of the CDR3 is 17 residues. The junction had 6 bases not matched to a gene; V was cut back by 2 bases and J by 4 bases. CDR3 protein: CASSVGLAGTLTGELFF. In DNA, the CDR3 is TGTGCCAGCAGCGTTGGACTAGCGGGAACTCTCACCGGGGAGCTGTTTTTT.

The chain employs TRBV5-1 and TRBJ2-7; D is uncertain. Germline lookup yields CDR1 SGHRS and CDR2 YFSETQ. V lost 0 bases and J lost 6, with 13 bases in between. The CDR3 extends over 14 amino acids. The CDR3 reads CASSLGDKGAEQYF. Written as DNA, the CDR3 is TGCGCCAGCAGCTTGGGTGACAAAGGCGCCGAGCAGTACTTC.

On this clonotype: One base away lies a much larger clone, so this may be a sequencing read error. The J gene is TRBJ2-5, the V gene TRBV7-8; TRBD2 might be the D (6 bases). CDR3 size: 18 residues. Germline-derived CDR1 and CDR2 are SGHVS and FQNEAQ. V shed 5 bases and J shed 7 bases, with 29 bases lying between them. In DNA form, the CDR3 reads TGTGCCAGCAGCCAAGCCTACGGCCCGTCATCAAACGGGGGGACCCAGTACTTC. Protein: CASSQAYGPSSNGGTQYF.

The chain joins TRBV5-1 to TRBJ2-1; D remains unclear. Trimming shortened V by 1 base and J by 0 bases, and 8 bases separated the two germline ends. Germline V gene lookup returns CDR1 SGHRS and CDR2 YFSETQ. The CDR3 is 15 amino acids. The CDR3 region has the DNA TGCGCCAGCAGCTTGAACGCCCTCTCCTACAATGAGCAGTTCTTC. This sequence encodes CASSLNALSYNEQFF.

This clonotype was counted only a few times. One end of the junction varies from germline; a read error may be responsible. The CDR3 nucleotides are TGTGCCAGCAGTTTCACCCGGGACAGTGCCGCCTACGATCAGTACTTC. Encoded protein: CASSFTRDSAAYDQYF. The gene calls are TRBV28 and TRBJ2-7; 7 bases line up with TRBD1. The CDR3 extends over 16 amino acids. The germline gives CDR1 MDHEN, CDR2 SYDVKM.

The V gene is TRBV10-2, the J gene TRBJ2-7, with D possibly being TRBD2 (5 bases). The CDR3 totals 12 residues. Trimming shortened V by 8 bases and J by 4 bases, and 12 bases separated the two germline ends. From germline, CDR1 is WSHSY and CDR2 SAAADI. The DNA of the CDR3 is TGCGCCAGCCTTGGGGAGTGGTACGAGCAGTACTTC. Translating gives CASLGEWYEQYF.

This clonotype was found many times. The chain employs TRBV3-1 and TRBJ1-5; D uncertain. Germline loops: CDR1 LGHDT, CDR2 YNNKEL (reference sequence). The V gene lost 0 bases and the J gene lost 9 bases, with 15 bases spanning the gap. The CDR3 totals 15 residues. Written as DNA, the CDR3 is TGTGCCAGCAGCCAAGACGGTGCCAGGAGCTGGCCCCAGCATTTT. This translates into CASSQDGARSWPQHF.

The chain has TRBV6-2 or TRBV6-3 and TRBJ2-2; D is undetermined. This CDR3 contains 12 residues. V lost 7 bases, J lost 5 bases, and 8 bases lay in between. The germline V gene encodes CDR1 MNHEY and CDR2 SVGEGT. CDR3 protein: CASKTWTGELFF. CDR3 coding DNA: TGTGCCAGCAAGACCTGGACCGGGGAGCTGTTTTTT.

This clonotype showed up many times. The chain is built from TRBV5-1 and TRBJ2-3; a weak D match, TRBD1 (6 bases). Trimming took off 0 bases at V and 4 bases at J, with 9 bases between the two ends. The CDR3 has 14 residues. Germline values: CDR1 SGHRS, CDR2 YFSETQ. In DNA form, the CDR3 reads TGCGCCAGCAGCTTGGAAGGGGGACCAGATACGCAGTATTTT. It translates to CASSLEGGPDTQYF.

The V gene is TRBV6-5, the J gene TRBJ2-7; 7 bases are a match to TRBD2. Unmatched junction bases numbered 4, after V lost 2 bases and J lost 6 bases. This CDR3 region has 13 residues. The germline CDR1 and CDR2 sequences are MNHEY and SVGAGI. CDR3 in amino acids: CASSYAGDREQYF. CDR3 coding DNA: TGTGCCAGCAGTTACGCGGGAGATCGCGAGCAGTACTTC.

In this sample, this clonotype turned up many times. The chain carries TRBV12-3 or TRBV12-4 and TRBJ2-5; tentatively, D is TRBD1 or TRBD2 (5 bases each). This CDR3 has 13 amino acids. V lost 5 bases, J lost 4 bases, and 11 bases lay in between. The CDR3 loop reads CASSGTSRETQYF. The DNA of the CDR3 is TGTGCCAGCAGTGGGACCTCGAGAGAGACCCAGTACTTC.

This clonotype occurred a few times. This chain connects TRBV28 to TRBJ2-7, with 13 bases lining up with TRBD2. Germline V gives CDR1 MDHEN, CDR2 SYDVKM. V shed 6 bases, J shed 4 bases, and the junction held 12 bases outside the gene matches. CDR3 length: 17 amino acids. The CDR3 nucleotides are TGTGCCAGCAGCTCCCCAGCCGGGACTAGCGGGATTTACGAGCAGTACTTC. Protein: CASSSPAGTSGIYEQYF.

This clonotype has more than one count but fewer than ten. The CDR3 DNA reads as TGCAGTGCTAGAGATGTCAGGGGGAGGAATCAGCCCCAGCATTTT. Protein: CSARDVRGRNQPQHF. The chain couples TRBV20-1 to TRBJ1-5; TRBD1 agrees at 7 bases. Germline V CDR1 and CDR2: DFQATT, SNEGSKA (reference sequence). The trim removed 0 bases at V and 4 bases at J, leaving 6 bases unmatched. CDR3 size: 15 residues.

J is TRBJ2-1 and V is TRBV28; 9 bases agree with TRBD1. Trimming at V came to 5 bases and at J to 15 bases, leaving 5 bases not matched to a gene. The CDR3 is made up of 11 amino acids. From germline, CDR1 is MDHEN and CDR2 SYDVKM. CDR3 DNA sequence: TGTGCCAGCAGTACCACGGGACAGGGGTTCTTC. Translation gives CASSTTGQGFF.

This clonotype appeared many times. As DNA, the CDR3 is TGTGCCAGCAGCTTAGCAGGGTCTCAGCCCCAGCATTTT. Amino acids: CASSLAGSQPQHF. The V and J genes are TRBV7-2 and TRBJ1-5, with no clear D. The CDR3 is 13 residues long. Deletions cut 0 bases from V and 6 bases from J, with 6 bases between. Germline values: CDR1 SGHTA, CDR2 FQGNSA.

This clonotype was seen many times. This rearrangement joins TRBV6-9 to TRBJ1-4; TRBD1 matches 7 bases. The CDR3 length is 16 residues. Trimming at V came to 3 bases and at J to 6 bases, leaving 10 bases not matched to a gene. From germline, CDR1 is MNHGY and CDR2 SVAAGI. Written as DNA, the CDR3 is TGTGCCAGCAGTTACCGTTTGACAGGGATTGATGAAAAACTGTTTTTT. Protein: CASSYRLTGIDEKLFF.

This chain uses TRBV28 with TRBJ2-1, with 9 bases identical to TRBD2. Trimming cost V 4 bases and J 15 bases; bases outside gene matches: 16. The CDR3 is made up of 15 amino acids. CDR1 MDHEN and CDR2 SYDVKM come from the germline V gene. CDR3 nucleotides: TGTGCCAGCAGTTACGGCGGGAGGGGGGGATATCGTTTGTTCTTC. It yields the protein CASSYGGRGGYRLFF.

As to this clonotype: Just one base apart from a much larger clone, this may be a read error. This chain links TRBV12-3 or TRBV12-4 with TRBJ2-1; D unclear. CDR3 length: 13 residues. Trimming stripped 6 bases from V and 10 bases from J, with 16 bases between. CDR3: CASRSPPAYEQFF. In DNA, the CDR3 is TGTGCCAGCAGATCCCCCCCTGCATACGAGCAGTTCTTC.

This clonotype was seen a few times. The gene calls are TRBV6-1 and TRBJ2-7; TRBD2 agrees at 11 bases. CDR1 and CDR2 (germline): MNHNS, SASEGT. The CDR3 extends over 15 amino acids. V lost 6 bases to trimming and J lost 3 bases; unmatched junction nucleotides: 7. The CDR3 DNA reads as TGTGCCAGCAGACGAGGACTAGCGGGTAACTACGAGCAGTACTTC. Translating gives CASRRGLAGNYEQYF.

In its sample, this clonotype was seen a few times. The genes are TRBV7-8 and TRBJ1-5; D is possibly TRBD1 (5 bases). Germline CDR1 SGHVS, CDR2 FQNEAQ. Trimming shortened V by 1 base and J by 0 bases, and 10 bases separated the two germline ends. The CDR3 extends over 16 amino acids. The CDR3 protein is CASSLVRGPSNQPQHF. CDR3 DNA: TGTGCCAGCAGCTTAGTACGGGGCCCTAGCAATCAGCCCCAGCATTTT.

This sequence joins TRBV10-1 and TRBJ2-1; weak D call: TRBD2 (5 bases). Trimming removed 2 bases from V and 7 bases from J, with 12 bases in between. CDR3 size: 14 residues. Germline CDR1 WNHNN, CDR2 SYGVQD (reference sequence). The CDR3 loop reads CASSEGETANEQFF. CDR3 nucleotide sequence: TGCGCCAGCAGTGAGGGGGAGACGGCGAATGAGCAGTTCTTC.

The rearrangement joins TRBV5-1 to TRBJ2-6, with D tentatively TRBD2 (5 bases). This CDR3 region has 18 residues. Per the germline V gene, CDR1 is SGHRS and CDR2 is YFSETQ. The ends were cut back, 4 bases at V and 4 bases at J, with 21 bases in the middle. The CDR3 DNA is TGCGCCAGCAGCACAAGGAGCGTCGCAACGGGGGGGGCCAACGTCCTGACTTTC. Amino acid sequence: CASSTRSVATGGANVLTF.

This clonotype was counted ten times or more. The chain combines TRBV10-3 with TRBJ2-2, with 9 bases aligning to TRBD2. V shed 0 bases and J 4 bases; nucleotides not matched to a gene: 3. Germline CDR1 and CDR2: ENHRY and SYGVKD. This CDR3 comprises 16 residues. The CDR3 sequence is CAISESGGRATGELFF. The CDR3, as DNA: TGTGCCATCAGTGAGTCTGGCGGGAGGGCCACCGGGGAGCTGTTTTTT.

This clonotype was counted many times. At one end the junction does not follow the germline gene, possibly because of a read error. The chain uses TRBV7-9 and TRBJ2-1; 12 bases are a match to TRBD2. CDR3 size: 17 residues. The germline gives CDR1 SEHNR, CDR2 FQNEAQ (reference sequence). The CDR3, as DNA: TGTGCCAGCAGTTTAGGACTAGCGGGAACACCTAGGGATGAGCAGTTCTTC. Protein product: CASSLGLAGTPRDEQFF.

A few counts support this clonotype. The chain joins TRBV10-2 to TRBJ2-4, with 11 nucleotides matching TRBD1. V gave up 8 bases and J gave up 0 bases; unmatched junction bases: 6. The CDR3 runs to 16 residues. Germline V gives CDR1 WSHSY, CDR2 SAAADI. CDR3 amino acids: CASGRTGGLAKNIQYF. The CDR3 DNA reads TGCGCCAGCGGGAGGACAGGGGGCCTAGCCAAAAACATTCAGTACTTC.